This T cell receptor (beta chain) appears in the sequencing data of a study of blood T cell repertoires in COVID-19. Study summary: Some COVID-19 samples were acute and others convalescent; all came from the United States, Italy and Spain. Sources were T cells, B-cell-depleted T cells, or PBMCs; the material itself was cDNA or gDNA.

As originally analysed: Using reference gene primer amplification, nucleated cell counts were estimated. Produced via immunoSEQ multiplex PCR; TCRdb's table is partial and in-frame only. The DNA was the basis for D and trimming; V, J and clone size are from that table. This table holds about 280,000 clones, about four fifths found once. The V end was cut by 3 bases, the J end by 2 bases, with 9 bases between. Germline V lookup: CDR1 SGDLS, CDR2 YYNGEE. CDR3 length: 13 residues. This sequence originates from a woman aged 45 to 65 who had recovered from COVID-19. The genes are TRBV9 and TRBJ2-7, with D perhaps matching TRBD1 (6 bases). The sequencing sample was made of peripheral blood. This CDR3 is CASSEGTPYEQYF. The CDR3 nucleotides are TGTGCCAGCAGCGAGGGGACACCCTACGAGCAGTACTTC.